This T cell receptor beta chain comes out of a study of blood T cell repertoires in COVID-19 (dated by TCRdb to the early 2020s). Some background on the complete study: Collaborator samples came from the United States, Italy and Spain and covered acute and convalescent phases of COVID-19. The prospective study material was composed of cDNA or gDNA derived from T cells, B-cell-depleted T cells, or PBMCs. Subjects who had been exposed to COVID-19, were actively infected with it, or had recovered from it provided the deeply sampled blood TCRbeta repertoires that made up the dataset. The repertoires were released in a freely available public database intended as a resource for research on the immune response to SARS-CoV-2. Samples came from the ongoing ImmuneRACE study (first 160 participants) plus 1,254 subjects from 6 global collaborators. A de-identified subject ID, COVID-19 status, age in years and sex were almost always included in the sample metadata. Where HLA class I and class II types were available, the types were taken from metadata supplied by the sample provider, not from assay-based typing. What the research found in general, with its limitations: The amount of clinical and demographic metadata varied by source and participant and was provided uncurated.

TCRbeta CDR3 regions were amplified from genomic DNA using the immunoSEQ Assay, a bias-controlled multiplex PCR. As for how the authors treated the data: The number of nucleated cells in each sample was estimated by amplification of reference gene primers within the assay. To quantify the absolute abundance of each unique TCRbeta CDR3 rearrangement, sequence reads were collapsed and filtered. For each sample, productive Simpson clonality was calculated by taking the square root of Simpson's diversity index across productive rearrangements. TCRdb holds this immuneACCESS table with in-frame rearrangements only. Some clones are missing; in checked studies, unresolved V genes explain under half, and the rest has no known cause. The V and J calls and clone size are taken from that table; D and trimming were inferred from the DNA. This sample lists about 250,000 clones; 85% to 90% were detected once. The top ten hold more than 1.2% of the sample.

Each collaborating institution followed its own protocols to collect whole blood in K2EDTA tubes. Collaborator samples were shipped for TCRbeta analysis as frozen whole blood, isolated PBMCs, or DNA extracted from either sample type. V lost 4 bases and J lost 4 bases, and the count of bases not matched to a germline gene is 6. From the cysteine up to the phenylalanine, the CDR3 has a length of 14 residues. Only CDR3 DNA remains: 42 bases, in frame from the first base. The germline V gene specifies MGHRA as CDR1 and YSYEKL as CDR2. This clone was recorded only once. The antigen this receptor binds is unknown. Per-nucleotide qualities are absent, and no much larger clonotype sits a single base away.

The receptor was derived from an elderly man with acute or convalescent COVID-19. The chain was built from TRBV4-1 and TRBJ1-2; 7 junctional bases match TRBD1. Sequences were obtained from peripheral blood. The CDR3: CASSLGQASYGYTF. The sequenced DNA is TGCGCCAGCAGCCTCGGACAGGCCTCCTATGGCTACACCTTC.